A single sample is the source of the 12 T cell receptor beta chains below, sequenced in a study of cytomegalovirus exposure and HLA in healthy donors. The data were produced by immunoSEQ multiplex PCR, yet TCRdb's version contains in-frame clones alone and is incomplete. The table lists 100,000 to 150,000 clones, approximately 92% of them singletons. Sample: PBMCs. All receptors derive from a woman aged 18-29 years in good health and CMV-seronegative.

The chain uses TRBV5-1 and TRBJ1-2, with 9 bases lining up with TRBD1. There are 14 residues in the CDR3. Trimming took 3 bases from V and 6 from J; bases not matched to a gene: 6. Germline V gives CDR1 SGHRS, CDR2 YFSETQ. CDR3 sequence (DNA): TGCGCCAGCAGCTGGAGGGACAGGGAGCATGGCTACACCTTC. Its translation is CASSWRDREHGYTF. The whole variable domain, remainder taken from reference TRBV5-1 and TRBJ1-2, is KAGVTQTPRYLIKTRGQQVTLSCSPISGHRSVSWYQQTPGQGLQFLFEYFSETQRNKGNFPGRFSGRQFSNSRSEMNVSTLELGDSALYLCASSWRDREHGYTFGSGTRLTVV.

This chain uses TRBV27 with TRBJ1-2; weak D call: TRBD1 (5 bases). Trimming removed 4 bases from V and 4 bases from J, with 13 bases in between. Germline CDR1 MNHEY, CDR2 SMNVEV (reference sequence). This CDR3 comprises 14 residues. The CDR3, as DNA: TGTGCCAGCAGTTGGTCGACAGACGGCTATGGCTACACCTTC. It is translated as CASSWSTDGYGYTF.

This clone has only one observation. V and J are TRBV5-1 and TRBJ1-1; TRBD1 might be the D (6 bases). The CDR3 consists of 16 residues. Germline assignment: CDR1 SGHRS and CDR2 YFSETQ. V lost 4 bases and J lost 4, with 20 bases in between. For the CDR3, the DNA is TGCGCCAGCAGCCAGAAAAGAAACAGGGCGGGCACTGAAGCTTTCTTT. Protein sequence: CASSQKRNRAGTEAFF.

This sequence joins TRBV5-6 and TRBJ2-3; a weak D match, TRBD2 (6 bases). The CDR3 consists of 16 residues. Germline V gives CDR1 SGHDT, CDR2 YYEEEE. Trimming removed 0 bases from V and 0 bases from J, with 11 bases in between. The CDR3 coding sequence is TGTGCCAGCAGCTTGGTTGGGACTGCTAGCACAGATACGCAGTATTTT. It yields the protein CASSLVGTASTDTQYF.

This chain links TRBV5-6 with TRBJ1-1, with TRBD1 as a possible D gene (6 bases). Germline values: CDR1 SGHDT, CDR2 YYEEEE. The germline V and J ends were trimmed by 1 base and 1 base, with 14 bases remaining between them. The CDR3 runs to 16 residues. The CDR3 nucleotides read TGTGCCAGCAGCTTGTCACCAACAGGGACGAACACTGAAGCTTTCTTT. Translated: CASSLSPTGTNTEAFF.

The chain employs TRBV6-5 and TRBJ1-1; tentative D call: TRBD1 (6 bases). CDR3 length: 13 amino acids. Germline V gives CDR1 MNHEY, CDR2 SVGAGI. Trimming left V 6 bases short and J 3 bases short, with 11 bases between. This chain's CDR3 is CASRIQGDTEAFF. DNA of the CDR3: TGTGCCAGCAGGATACAGGGAGACACTGAAGCTTTCTTT.

The rearrangement links TRBV7-9 to TRBJ1-2; 9 bases are shared with TRBD1. From germline, CDR1 is SEHNR and CDR2 FQNEAQ (reference sequence). After removal of 0 bases from V and 5 bases from J, the junction contained 1 base not matched to a gene. The CDR3 runs to 14 residues. The CDR3 DNA is TGTGCCAGCAGCTTAGCCGGGACAGGGTATGGCTACACCTTC. Its protein product is CASSLAGTGYGYTF.

This clone was detected only once. The V call is TRBV9, the J call TRBJ2-3; TRBD1 matches 7 bases. The germline V gene encodes CDR1 SGDLS and CDR2 YYNGEE. With 3 bases clipped from V and 3 bases from J, the junction kept 1 base outside the gene matches. CDR3 length: 13 amino acids. The CDR3 coding sequence is TGTGCCAGCAGCGAGGGGGCAACAGATACGCAGTATTTT. The encoded protein is CASSEGATDTQYF.

V usage is TRBV28 and J usage is TRBJ1-1, with 9 bases aligning to TRBD1. The CDR3 length is 14 residues. CDR1 and CDR2 from the germline V gene are MDHEN and SYDVKM. V shed 5 bases, J shed 1 base, and the junction held 2 bases outside the gene matches. This chain's CDR3 is CASSQTGGNTEAFF. CDR3 sequence (DNA): TGTGCCAGCAGTCAGACAGGGGGGAACACTGAAGCTTTCTTT.

The genes are TRBV7-9 and TRBJ1-4; D not certain. Germline loops: CDR1 SEHNR, CDR2 FQNEAQ (reference sequence). CDR3 length equals 13 residues. Deletions cut 4 bases from V and 8 bases from J, with 11 bases between. In DNA form, the CDR3 reads TGTGCCAGCAGCTCCCCGGCCGGGGAAAAACTGTTTTTT. Residues: CASSSPAGEKLFF. The full variable domain, its missing parts supplied by reference TRBV7-9 and TRBJ1-4, is DTGVSQNPRHKITKRGQNVTFRCDPISEHNRLYWYRQTLGQGPEFLTYFQNEAQLEKSRLLSDRFSAERPKGSFSTLEIQRTEQGDSAMYLCASSSPAGEKLFFGSGTQLSVL.

The rearrangement joins TRBV29-1 to TRBJ2-5, with a tentative D call TRBD2 (6 bases). The V gene's germline CDR1 is SQVTM and CDR2 ANQGSEA. The CDR3 totals 14 residues. Trimming pared 4 bases from V and 2 bases from J, leaving 14 bases between. The CDR3 DNA is TGCAGCGTTGTACGGGGGTTCCCACAAGAGACCCAGTACTTC. Residues: CSVVRGFPQETQYF.

This sequence joins TRBV4-2 and TRBJ2-5; 9 bases are shared with TRBD2. The V segment lost 3 bases and the J segment 5 bases; nucleotides outside the gene matches: 7. Germline loops: CDR1 LGHNA, CDR2 YNFKEQ. The CDR3 has 15 residues. In DNA, the CDR3 is TGTGCCAGCAGCCAGCCACTAGCGGGTGGGGAGACCCAGTACTTC. Translated: CASSQPLAGGETQYF.